Each of the 18 T cell receptor beta chains below was sequenced from the same sample in a study of patients and donors after allogeneic stem cell transplantation. Via MiXCR, TCRdb re-called the RT-PCR reads, giving one row per CDR3 protein. The sample lists some 960,000 distinct CDR3 sequences, 15% to 20% seen once, with roughly 6% in the top ten. The sequenced sample was blood, either unsorted or a sorted T cell fraction (not recorded which). These TCRs come from a human donor who was either an allogeneic HSCT recipient or a stem cell or donor lymphocyte infusion donor (not recorded which). It is not recorded whose cells these are; they may come from a transplant donor.

V usage is TRBV10-3 and J usage is TRBJ1-1, with D hard to call. The CDR3 has 13 amino acids. Germline CDR1 is ENHRY and CDR2 is SYGVKD. V lost 6 bases to trimming and J lost 11 bases, with 19 bases between them. CDR3 nucleotide sequence: TGTGCCATCAGCCACACACCTATTTATGGGGCTTTCTTT. Its translation: CAISHTPIYGAFF.

This clonotype has only a few counts. The chain employs TRBV12-3 or TRBV12-4 and TRBJ2-3; D perhaps matches TRBD2 (6 bases). V lost 6 bases and J lost 2, with 15 bases in between. This CDR3 contains 15 residues. CDR3 sequence reads: CASRGGYPPTDTQYF. The DNA of the CDR3 is TGTGCCAGCAGGGGGGGATACCCTCCCACAGATACGCAGTATTTT.

This clonotype was seen more than once but under ten times. The chain carries TRBV5-1 and TRBJ2-7; a weak D match, TRBD2 (5 bases). The V end lost 2 bases, the J end lost 3 bases, and 9 bases lay between the germline ends. CDR1 is SGHRS and CDR2 is YFSETQ in the germline V gene. The CDR3 totals 13 residues. CDR3 in DNA: TGCGCCAGCAGCTTCGGGGTGAACTACGAGCAGTACTTC. It yields the protein CASSFGVNYEQYF.

This clonotype came up a few times. The V gene is TRBV20-1, the J gene TRBJ2-5, with TRBD1 identical over 7 bases. This CDR3 spans 15 amino acids. CDR1 DFQATT and CDR2 SNEGSKA come from the germline V gene (reference sequence). The junction had 10 bases not matched to a gene; V was cut back by 0 bases and J by 6 bases. CDR3 protein: CSARDPRQGSQTQYF. As DNA, the CDR3 is TGCAGTGCTAGAGATCCCCGACAGGGCTCCCAGACCCAGTACTTC.

The CDR3 loop is CASSLSPGGRTDTQYF. CDR3 DNA: TGCGCCAGCAGCTTGTCCCCGGGGGGCCGCACAGATACGCAGTATTTT. V gene TRBV5-1 combines with J gene TRBJ2-3; D might be TRBD2 (7 bases). The CDR3 has 16 residues. CDR1 and CDR2 (germline): SGHRS, YFSETQ. V was clipped by 1 base and J by 1 base, with 13 bases between them.

This chain connects TRBV21-1 to TRBJ2-4; the table's D call TRBD2 went unverified against the DNA. TRBV21-1 is a documented pseudogene. The CDR3 covers 17 residues. CDR3 DNA: TGTGCCAGCAGCACCTCCCTCGGCAGGGCTGGCAAAAACATTCAGTACTTC. It codes for CASSTSLGRAGKNIQYF.

This chain links TRBV5-1 with TRBJ1-4, with unresolved D. Germline loops: CDR1 SGHRS, CDR2 YFSETQ. The CDR3 loop spans 16 amino acids. V dropped 3 bases and J dropped 3 bases, with 15 bases sitting between them. The CDR3 region has the DNA TGCGCCAGCAGCTCGACGGTTTTGGTTTCTAATGAAAAACTGTTTTTT. This codes for CASSSTVLVSNEKLFF.

The chain links TRBV3-1 to TRBJ2-4; D is perhaps TRBD1 (6 bases). The CDR3 runs to 15 residues. Germline V gene data show CDR1 as LGHDT and CDR2 as YNNKEL (reference sequence). V was shortened by 3 bases and J by 2 bases, with 11 bases between the two germline ends. The CDR3 DNA follows: TGTGCCAGCAGCCATATAACAGGGACCAAAAACATTCAGTACTTC. Protein: CASSHITGTKNIQYF.

The rearrangement joins TRBV7-3 to TRBJ2-1, with 7 bases lining up with TRBD2. The CDR3 covers 14 residues. The germline gives CDR1 SGHTA, CDR2 FQGTGA. V shed 1 base, J shed 7 bases, and the junction held 4 bases outside the gene matches. Here the CDR3 reads CASSLNGLENEQFF. CDR3 bases: TGTGCCAGCAGCTTAAATGGACTAGAGAATGAGCAGTTCTTC.

This clonotype has more than one count but fewer than ten. The chain carries TRBV7-2 and TRBJ2-7; D not certain. The germline V and J ends were trimmed by 1 base and 3 bases, with 10 bases remaining between them. CDR1 and CDR2 from the germline V gene are SGHTA and FQGNSA. The CDR3 totals 14 residues. In DNA, the CDR3 is TGTGCCAGCAGCTTAGTTAGGTTGAGCTACGAGCAGTACTTC. The encoded protein is CASSLVRLSYEQYF.

There are a few counts of this clonotype. The chain uses TRBV20-1 and TRBJ2-5; D not certain. Germline CDR1 and CDR2: DFQATT and SNEGSKA (reference sequence). The CDR3 extends over 10 amino acids. Between the trimmed V and J ends, which lost 7 bases and 5 bases, there was a span of 8 bases. For the CDR3, the DNA is TGCAGTGTAGGCAGCGAGACCCAGTACTTC. Translation: CSVGSETQYF.

This clonotype was seen at least ten times. The chain carries TRBV6-5 and TRBJ1-1; unclear D gene. The CDR3 totals 13 residues. The germline CDR1 and CDR2 sequences are MNHEY and SVGAGI. V was cut by 2 bases and J by 3 bases, with 7 bases left in between. CDR3 residues: CASSYGQHTEAFF. The CDR3 region has the DNA TGTGCCAGCAGTTACGGGCAGCACACTGAAGCTTTCTTT.

CDR3 protein: CASSLYGAGGELFF. The DNA for the CDR3 is TGCGCCAGCAGCTTGTACGGCGCCGGCGGGGAGCTGTTTTTT. The rearrangement links TRBV5-1 to TRBJ2-2; D gene ambiguous. Germline V gives CDR1 SGHRS, CDR2 YFSETQ. With 1 base removed from V and 7 bases from J, the gap between germline ends came to 11 bases. The CDR3 spans 14 residues. The whole variable domain, remainder taken from reference TRBV5-1 and TRBJ2-2, is KAGVTQTPRYLIKTRGQQVTLSCSPISGHRSVSWYQQTPGQGLQFLFEYFSETQRNKGNFPGRFSGRQFSNSRSEMNVSTLELGDSALYLCASSLYGAGGELFFGEGSRLTVL.

About this clonotype: A read error is likely here: a far larger clone is one base away. V usage is TRBV27 and J usage is TRBJ2-1; no definite D call. The CDR3 runs to 15 residues. V shed 2 bases and J shed 0 bases, with 8 bases lying between them. Germline values: CDR1 MNHEY, CDR2 SMNVEV (reference sequence). DNA of the CDR3: TGTGCCAGCAGTTTAGGGCGGAACTCCTACAATGAGCAGTTCTTC. Encoded protein: CASSLGRNSYNEQFF.

DNA for the CDR3: TGTGCCAGCAGTTACGGCGGGGGGGAAGAGACCCAGTACTTC. It translates to CASSYGGGEETQYF. The gene calls are TRBV6-2 or TRBV6-3 and TRBJ2-5; the match to TRBD2 covers 9 bases. V dropped 2 bases and J dropped 3; count of bases not matched to a gene: 1. This CDR3 contains 14 residues. The germline CDR1 and CDR2 sequences are MNHEY and SVGEGT.

The CDR3 DNA follows: TGTGCCAGCAGCGGAAAGGGTCCCCTCTACGAGCAGTACTTC. Translating gives CASSGKGPLYEQYF. J is TRBJ2-7 and V is TRBV7-9, with D unresolved. This CDR3 has 14 residues. The V end lost 5 bases, the J end lost 3 bases, and 14 bases lay between the germline ends. Germline assignment: CDR1 SEHNR and CDR2 FQNEAQ (reference sequence).

In its sample, this clonotype was seen a few times. V is TRBV9 and J is TRBJ2-1; 8 nucleotides match TRBD2. The germline V gene encodes CDR1 SGDLS and CDR2 YYNGEE. The junction had 9 bases not matched to a gene; V was cut back by 0 bases and J by 1 base. This CDR3 region has 18 residues. CDR3 sequence: CASSVGAPAGGSYNEQFF. The DNA of the CDR3 is TGTGCCAGCAGCGTAGGCGCCCCTGCGGGAGGATCCTACAATGAGCAGTTCTTC.

This clonotype was counted once. The chain joins TRBV4-3 to TRBJ1-5, with D possibly TRBD1 on 5 matching bases. The germline CDR1 and CDR2 sequences are LGHNA and YSLEER. The CDR3 loop spans 16 amino acids. The V and J ends lost 0 bases and 6 bases respectively, with 15 bases between them. In nucleotides, the CDR3 is TGCGCCAGCAGCCAAGATACGGGGCAGGGTAGTCAGCCCCAGCATTTT. It is translated as CASSQDTGQGSQPQHF.